This entry features one T cell receptor (beta chain) sequence. Germline lookup yields CDR1 SGDLS and CDR2 YYNGEE. This CDR3 comprises 14 residues. V was pared by 3 bases and J by 4 bases, with 4 bases of the junction left unmatched. These data come from a study of blood T cell repertoires in COVID-19. Profiled with immunoSEQ multiplex PCR; TCRdb holds only in-frame clones, not every one. This sample yields more than 350,000 clones, of which approximately 92% are seen a single time; 1% belongs to the top ten. Recovered participants had two consecutive negative NP/OP PCR tests, healthcare professional clearance, or symptom resolution.

Sequencing was done on a sample of PBMCs or T cells enriched from blood (not recorded which). The rearrangement joins TRBV9 to TRBJ1-1; 9 bases align to TRBD1. The TCR sequence derives from a man between 18 and 35 years old who had recovered from COVID-19. The CDR3 region has the DNA TGTGCCAGCAGCGCAGGGACAGGGTTCACTGAAGCTTTCTTT. Translation: CASSAGTGFTEAFF.